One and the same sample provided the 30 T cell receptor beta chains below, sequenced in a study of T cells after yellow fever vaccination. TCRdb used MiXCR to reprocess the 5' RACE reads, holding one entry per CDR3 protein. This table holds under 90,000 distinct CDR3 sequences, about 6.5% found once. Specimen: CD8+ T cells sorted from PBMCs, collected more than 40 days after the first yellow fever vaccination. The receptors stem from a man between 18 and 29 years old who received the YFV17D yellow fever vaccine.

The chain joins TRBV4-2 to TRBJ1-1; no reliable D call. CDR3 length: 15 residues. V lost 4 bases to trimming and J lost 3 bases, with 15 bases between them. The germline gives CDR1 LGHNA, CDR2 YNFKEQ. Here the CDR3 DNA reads TGTGCCAGCAGCCCTGCCCCTAGCGGAGACACTGAAGCTTTCTTT. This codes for CASSPAPSGDTEAFF.

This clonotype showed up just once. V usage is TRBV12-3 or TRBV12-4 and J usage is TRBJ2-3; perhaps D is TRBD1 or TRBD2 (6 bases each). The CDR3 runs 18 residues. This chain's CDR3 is CTRSRDWASVGATDTQYF. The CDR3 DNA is TGTACCCGCAGTCGCGACTGGGCTAGCGTGGGGGCTACAGATACGCAGTATTTT.

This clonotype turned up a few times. DNA of the CDR3: TGTGCCAGCAGCGAACAGGGGAGCGTGGATACGCAGTATTTT. It yields the protein CASSEQGSVDTQYF. V and J are TRBV6-2 or TRBV6-3 and TRBJ2-3, with 7 bases that match TRBD1. After removal of 6 bases from V and 6 bases from J, the junction contained 9 bases not matched to a gene. Germline V gene lookup returns CDR1 MNHEY and CDR2 SVGEGT. The CDR3 has 14 amino acids.

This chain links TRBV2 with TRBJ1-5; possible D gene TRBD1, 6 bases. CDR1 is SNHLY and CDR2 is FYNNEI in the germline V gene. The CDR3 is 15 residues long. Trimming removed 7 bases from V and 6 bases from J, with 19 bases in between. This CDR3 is CASTGGPTVPQPQHF. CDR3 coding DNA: TGTGCCAGCACGGGGGGCCCAACAGTACCTCAGCCCCAGCATTTT.

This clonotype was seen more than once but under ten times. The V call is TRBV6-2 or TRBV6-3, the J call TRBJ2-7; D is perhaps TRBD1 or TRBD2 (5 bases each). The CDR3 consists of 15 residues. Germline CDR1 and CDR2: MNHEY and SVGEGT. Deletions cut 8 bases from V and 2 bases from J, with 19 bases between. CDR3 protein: CASRGWVGATYEQYF. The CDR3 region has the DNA TGTGCCAGCCGGGGCTGGGTTGGCGCCACCTACGAGCAGTACTTC.

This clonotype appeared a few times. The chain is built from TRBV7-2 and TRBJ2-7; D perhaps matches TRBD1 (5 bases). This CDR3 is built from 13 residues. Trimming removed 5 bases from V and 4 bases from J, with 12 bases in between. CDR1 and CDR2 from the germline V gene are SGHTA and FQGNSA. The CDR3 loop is CASSLQVHYEQYF. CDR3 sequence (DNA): TGTGCCAGCAGCCTACAGGTACATTACGAGCAGTACTTC.

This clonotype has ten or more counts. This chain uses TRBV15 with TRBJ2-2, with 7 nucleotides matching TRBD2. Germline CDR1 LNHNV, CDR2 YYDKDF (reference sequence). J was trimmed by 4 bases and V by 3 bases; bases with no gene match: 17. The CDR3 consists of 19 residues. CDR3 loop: CATSSSWSGVQRSTGELFF. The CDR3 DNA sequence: TGTGCCACCAGCAGTTCGTGGAGCGGGGTTCAAAGGAGCACCGGGGAGCTGTTTTTT.

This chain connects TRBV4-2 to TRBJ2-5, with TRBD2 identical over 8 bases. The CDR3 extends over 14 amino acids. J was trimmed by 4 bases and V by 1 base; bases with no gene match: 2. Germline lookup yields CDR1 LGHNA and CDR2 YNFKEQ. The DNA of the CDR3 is TGTGCCAGCAGCCAAGCCGGGACTAGAGAGACCCAGTACTTC. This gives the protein CASSQAGTRETQYF.

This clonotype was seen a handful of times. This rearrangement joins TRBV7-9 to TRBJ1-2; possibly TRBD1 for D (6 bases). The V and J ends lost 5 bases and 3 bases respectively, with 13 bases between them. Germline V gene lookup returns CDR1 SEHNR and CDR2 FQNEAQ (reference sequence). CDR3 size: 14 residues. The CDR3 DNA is TGTGCCAGCAGCCCGACGGGGGCGGACTATGGCTACACCTTC. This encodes CASSPTGADYGYTF.

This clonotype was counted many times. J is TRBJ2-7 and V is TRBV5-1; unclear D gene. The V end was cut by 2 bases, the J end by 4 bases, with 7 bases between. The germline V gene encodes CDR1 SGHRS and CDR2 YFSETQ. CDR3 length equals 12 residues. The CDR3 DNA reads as TGCGCCAGCAGCTTTAATGAATACGAGCAGTACTTC. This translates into CASSFNEYEQYF.

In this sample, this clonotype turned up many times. The CDR3 protein is CASGWDNHYGYTF. The DNA of the CDR3 is TGTGCTAGTGGTTGGGACAACCACTATGGCTACACCTTC. The V and J genes are TRBV12-5 and TRBJ1-2, with TRBD1 as a possible D gene (6 bases). The CDR3 loop spans 13 amino acids. V shed 4 bases and J shed 3 bases, with 9 bases lying between them. Germline CDR1 and CDR2: LGHNT and FRNRAP.

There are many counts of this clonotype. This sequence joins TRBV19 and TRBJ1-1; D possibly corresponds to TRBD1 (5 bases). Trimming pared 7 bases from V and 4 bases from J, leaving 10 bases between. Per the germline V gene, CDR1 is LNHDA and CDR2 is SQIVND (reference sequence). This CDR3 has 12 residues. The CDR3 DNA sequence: TGTGCCAGTATCCAAGGGGCCACTGAAGCTTTCTTT. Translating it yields CASIQGATEAFF.

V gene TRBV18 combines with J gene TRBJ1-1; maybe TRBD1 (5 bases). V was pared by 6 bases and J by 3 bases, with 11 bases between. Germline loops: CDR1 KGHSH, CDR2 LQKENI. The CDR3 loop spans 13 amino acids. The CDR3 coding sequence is TGTGCCAGCTCGACGGACACCTACACTGAAGCTTTCTTT. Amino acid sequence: CASSTDTYTEAFF.

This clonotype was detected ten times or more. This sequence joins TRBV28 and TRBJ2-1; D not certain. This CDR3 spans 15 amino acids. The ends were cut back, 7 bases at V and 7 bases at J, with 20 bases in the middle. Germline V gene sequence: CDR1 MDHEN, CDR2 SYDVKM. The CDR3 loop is CASTLSALYVNEQFF. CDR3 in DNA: TGTGCCAGCACCCTGTCGGCCCTCTACGTTAATGAGCAGTTCTTC.

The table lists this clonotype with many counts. CDR3 in DNA: TGTGCCAGCAGTTCACAGGGGTGGCACAATGAGCAGTTCTTC. It yields the protein CASSSQGWHNEQFF. This sequence joins TRBV28 and TRBJ2-1, with 7 nucleotides matching TRBD1. This CDR3 is 14 amino acids long. V shed 4 bases and J 5 bases; nucleotides not matched to a gene: 5. The germline V gene encodes CDR1 MDHEN and CDR2 SYDVKM.

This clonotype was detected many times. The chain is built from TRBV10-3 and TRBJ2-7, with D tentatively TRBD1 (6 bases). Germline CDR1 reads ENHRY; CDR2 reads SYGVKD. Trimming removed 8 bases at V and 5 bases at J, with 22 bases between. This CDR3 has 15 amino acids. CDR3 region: CAIQALLTGNNEQYV. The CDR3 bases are TGTGCCATCCAGGCCCTACTGACAGGTAATAACGAGCAGTACGTC.

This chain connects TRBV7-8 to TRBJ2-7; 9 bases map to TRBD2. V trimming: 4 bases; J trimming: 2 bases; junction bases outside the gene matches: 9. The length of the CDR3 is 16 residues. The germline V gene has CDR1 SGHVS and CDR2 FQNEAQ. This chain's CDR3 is CASSYQTGLAPYEQYV. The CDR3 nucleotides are TGTGCCAGCAGCTATCAAACGGGACTAGCTCCCTACGAGCAGTACGTC.

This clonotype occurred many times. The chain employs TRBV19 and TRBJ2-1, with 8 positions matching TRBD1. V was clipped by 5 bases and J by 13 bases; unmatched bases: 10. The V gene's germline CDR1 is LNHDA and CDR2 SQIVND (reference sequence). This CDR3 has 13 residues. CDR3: CASSDSTGTGQFF. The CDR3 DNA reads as TGTGCCAGTAGTGATTCCACCGGGACAGGTCAGTTCTTC. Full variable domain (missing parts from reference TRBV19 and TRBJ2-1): DGGITQSPKYLFRKEGQNVTLSCEQNLNHDAMYWYRQDPGQGLRLIYYSQIVNDFQKGDIAEGYSVSREKKESFPLTVTSAQKNPTAFYLCASSDSTGTGQFFGPGTRLTVL.

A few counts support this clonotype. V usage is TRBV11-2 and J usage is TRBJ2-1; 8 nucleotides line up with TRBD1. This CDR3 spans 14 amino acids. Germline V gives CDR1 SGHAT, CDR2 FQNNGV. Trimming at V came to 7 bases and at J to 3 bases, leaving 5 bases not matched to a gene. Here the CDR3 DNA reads TGTGCCAGCAACCTGGACAGGGACTACAATGAGCAGTTCTTC. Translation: CASNLDRDYNEQFF.

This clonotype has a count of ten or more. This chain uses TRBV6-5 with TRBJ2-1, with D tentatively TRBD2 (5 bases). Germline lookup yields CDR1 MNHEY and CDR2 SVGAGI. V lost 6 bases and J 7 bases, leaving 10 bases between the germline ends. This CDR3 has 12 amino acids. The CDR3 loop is CASSPTRNEQFF. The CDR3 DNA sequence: TGTGCCAGCAGCCCTACTAGGAATGAGCAGTTCTTC.

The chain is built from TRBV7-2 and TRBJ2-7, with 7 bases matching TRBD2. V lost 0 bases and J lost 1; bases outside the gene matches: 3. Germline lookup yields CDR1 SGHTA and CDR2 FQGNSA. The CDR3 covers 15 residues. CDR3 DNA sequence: TGTGCCAGCAGCTTAGCGGCTAGCGGTTCCTACGAGCAGTACTTC. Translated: CASSLAASGSYEQYF.

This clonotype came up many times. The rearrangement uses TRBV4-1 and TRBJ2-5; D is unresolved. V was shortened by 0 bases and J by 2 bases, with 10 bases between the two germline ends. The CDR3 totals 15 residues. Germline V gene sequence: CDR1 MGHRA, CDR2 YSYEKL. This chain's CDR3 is CASSQDGRPQETQYF. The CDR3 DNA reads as TGCGCCAGCAGCCAAGATGGGCGACCGCAAGAGACCCAGTACTTC.

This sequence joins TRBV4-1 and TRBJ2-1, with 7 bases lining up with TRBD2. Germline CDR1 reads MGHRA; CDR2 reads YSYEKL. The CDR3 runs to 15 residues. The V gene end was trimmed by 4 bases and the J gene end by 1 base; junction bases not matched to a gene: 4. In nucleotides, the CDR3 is TGCGCCAGCAGCCTCGGACTAGATTCCTACAATGAGCAGTTCTTC. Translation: CASSLGLDSYNEQFF.

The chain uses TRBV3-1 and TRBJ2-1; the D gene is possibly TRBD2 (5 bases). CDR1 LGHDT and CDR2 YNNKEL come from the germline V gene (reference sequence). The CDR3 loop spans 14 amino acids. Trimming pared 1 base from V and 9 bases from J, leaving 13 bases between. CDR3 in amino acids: CASSQGRRPFEQFF. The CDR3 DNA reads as TGTGCCAGCAGCCAAGGAAGGAGGCCTTTTGAGCAGTTCTTC.

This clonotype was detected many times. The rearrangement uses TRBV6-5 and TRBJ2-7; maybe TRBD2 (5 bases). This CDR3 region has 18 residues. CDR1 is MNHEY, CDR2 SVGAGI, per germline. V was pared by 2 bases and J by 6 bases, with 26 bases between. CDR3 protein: CASSYPNIRTSSSLEQYV. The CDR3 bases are TGTGCCAGCAGTTACCCCAACATCAGGACTTCCTCCTCGCTCGAGCAGTACGTC.

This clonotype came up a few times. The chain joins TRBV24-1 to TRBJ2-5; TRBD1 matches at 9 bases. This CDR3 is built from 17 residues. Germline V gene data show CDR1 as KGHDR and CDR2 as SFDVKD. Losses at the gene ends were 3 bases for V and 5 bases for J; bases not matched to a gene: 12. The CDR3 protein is CATSDSWGDRVPETQYF. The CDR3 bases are TGTGCCACCAGTGATAGCTGGGGGGACAGGGTTCCGGAGACCCAGTACTTC.

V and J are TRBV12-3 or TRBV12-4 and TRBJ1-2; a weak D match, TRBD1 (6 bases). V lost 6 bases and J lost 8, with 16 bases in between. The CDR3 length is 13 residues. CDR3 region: CASSEETGYGYTF. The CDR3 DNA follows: TGTGCCAGCAGCGAGGAGACAGGTTACGGCTACACCTTC.

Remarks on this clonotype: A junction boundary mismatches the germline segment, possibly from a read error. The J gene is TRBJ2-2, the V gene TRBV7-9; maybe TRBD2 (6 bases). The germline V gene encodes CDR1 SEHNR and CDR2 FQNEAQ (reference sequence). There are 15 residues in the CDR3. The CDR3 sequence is CAMSPGHLGCGELFF. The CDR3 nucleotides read TGTGCCATGAGCCCCGGGCACCTCGGCTGCGGGGAGCTTTTTTTT.

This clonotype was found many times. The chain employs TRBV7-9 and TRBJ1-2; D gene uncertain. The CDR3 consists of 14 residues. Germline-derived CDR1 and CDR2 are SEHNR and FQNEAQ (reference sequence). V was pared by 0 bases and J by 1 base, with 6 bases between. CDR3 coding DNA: TGTGCCAGCAGCTTAGCGGCAGATAACTATGGCTACACCTTC. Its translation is CASSLAADNYGYTF.

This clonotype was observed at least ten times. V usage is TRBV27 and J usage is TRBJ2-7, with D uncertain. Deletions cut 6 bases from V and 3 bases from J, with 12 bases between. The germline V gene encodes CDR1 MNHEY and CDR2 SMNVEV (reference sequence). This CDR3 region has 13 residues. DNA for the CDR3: TGTGCCAGCAGCCTCATATCCCACTACGAGCAGTACTTC. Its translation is CASSLISHYEQYF.